These 22 T cell receptor beta chains were all obtained from the same sample, sequenced in a study of PD-L1 blockade in urothelial cancer. The time point is: pretreatment peripheral blood. Sequencing used immunoSEQ multiplex PCR; TCRdb keeps in-frame clones, though not all of them. The data contain almost 50,000 clones, approximately 79% of them singletons. Here the sequenced sample was PBMCs, taken around atezolizumab (anti-PD-L1) treatment. Every receptor here comes from a man in his 70s with urothelial cancer.

V usage is TRBV6-1 and J usage is TRBJ1-2; D uncertain. The CDR3 is made up of 12 amino acids. V shed 6 bases and J shed 8 bases, with 13 bases lying between them. CDR1 and CDR2 from the germline V gene are MNHNS and SASEGT. The CDR3 region is CASSAWGAGYTF. In DNA form, the CDR3 reads TGTGCCAGCAGCGCTTGGGGAGCGGGCTACACCTTC.

The genes are TRBV7-9 and TRBJ2-1; 7 bases are shared with TRBD1. The CDR3 is 14 amino acids. The V gene's germline CDR1 is SEHNR and CDR2 FQNEAQ (reference sequence). V trimming: 1 base; J trimming: 15 bases; junction bases outside the gene matches: 12. The CDR3 nucleotides are TGTGCCAGCAGCTTAGAATTATTAGGGGGCCATCCGTTCTTC. Protein sequence: CASSLELLGGHPFF.

This rearrangement joins TRBV11-1 to TRBJ2-1; a possible D gene is TRBD1 (6 bases). This CDR3 contains 16 residues. Between the trimmed V and J ends, which lost 3 bases and 0 bases, there was a span of 12 bases. CDR1 and CDR2 from the germline V gene are SGHAT and FQDESV (reference sequence). The CDR3 loop reads CASSLDTGNSYNEQFF. CDR3 coding DNA: TGTGCCAGCAGCTTGGATACAGGGAACTCCTACAATGAGCAGTTCTTC.

This chain joins TRBV9 and TRBJ1-1; D gene unclear. Trimming took off 3 bases at V and 0 bases at J, with 9 bases between the two ends. The CDR3 covers 14 residues. Germline CDR1 and CDR2: SGDLS and YYNGEE. The CDR3 coding sequence is TGTGCCAGCAGCGGAAGACTGCTGAACACTGAAGCTTTCTTT. This gives the protein CASSGRLLNTEAFF.

The genes are TRBV4-3 and TRBJ2-3; TRBD2 matches 9 bases. The V and J ends lost 0 bases and 5 bases, in that order; junction bases with no gene match: 9. The CDR3 has 17 residues. CDR1 is LGHNA and CDR2 is YSLEER in the germline V gene. The CDR3, as DNA: TGCGCCAGCAGCCAAGATAGGGCGGGAGGGCCGGGAGATACGCAGTATTTT. This encodes CASSQDRAGGPGDTQYF.

The gene calls are TRBV6-1 and TRBJ1-5; TRBD1 is a possible D gene (5 bases). Germline V gives CDR1 MNHNS, CDR2 SASEGT. The CDR3 sequence is 13 residues long. Trimming removed 6 bases from V and 3 bases from J, with 9 bases in between. CDR3 sequence: CASRRGLNQPQHF. CDR3 nucleotides: TGTGCCAGCAGAAGGGGACTCAATCAGCCCCAGCATTTT.

With respect to this clone: In the same sample, other DNA sequences code for this CDR3. This chain links TRBV19 with TRBJ1-1; TRBD1 aligns across 9 bases. The CDR3 loop spans 13 amino acids. The J segment lost 5 bases and the V segment lost 5 bases, leaving 3 bases of the junction unmatched. Germline V lookup: CDR1 LNHDA, CDR2 SQIVND (reference sequence). The CDR3 DNA reads TGTGCCAGTAGTCGGACAGGGGCTACTGAAGCTTTCTTT. It codes for CASSRTGATEAFF. The whole variable domain, remainder taken from reference TRBV19 and TRBJ1-1, is DGGITQSPKYLFRKEGQNVTLSCEQNLNHDAMYWYRQDPGQGLRLIYYSQIVNDFQKGDIAEGYSVSREKKESFPLTVTSAQKNPTAFYLCASSRTGATEAFFGQGTRLTVV.

V usage is TRBV29-1 and J usage is TRBJ2-7, with 8 bases fitting TRBD2. Unmatched junction bases numbered 5, after V lost 2 bases and J lost 5 bases. Germline CDR1 is SQVTM and CDR2 is ANQGSEA. The CDR3 contains 13 residues. This chain's CDR3 is CSVERASGHEQYF. The CDR3 DNA reads as TGCAGCGTTGAAAGGGCTAGCGGGCACGAGCAGTACTTC.

This chain connects TRBV5-8 to TRBJ1-2; D ambiguous. V shed 1 base and J shed 5 bases, with 12 bases lying between them. Germline V lookup: CDR1 SGHTS, CDR2 YDEGEE. The CDR3 is made up of 14 amino acids. As DNA, the CDR3 is TGTGCCAGCAGCTTGCGAGGGCCTCCGTATGGCTACACCTTC. It yields the protein CASSLRGPPYGYTF.

This chain connects TRBV9 to TRBJ2-1; a possible D gene is TRBD2 (6 bases). Germline V lookup: CDR1 SGDLS, CDR2 YYNGEE. CDR3 length: 15 residues. Trimming took off 0 bases at V and 5 bases at J, with 12 bases between the two ends. CDR3 residues: CASSVVTSRDNEQFF. The CDR3 bases are TGTGCCAGCAGCGTAGTCACTAGCCGGGACAATGAGCAGTTCTTC.

This chain joins TRBV7-2 and TRBJ2-7, with D perhaps matching TRBD2 (6 bases). Trimming took 2 bases from V and 0 from J, leaving 11 bases between them. The germline V gene encodes CDR1 SGHTA and CDR2 FQGNSA. The CDR3 contains 15 residues. The CDR3 DNA reads TGTGCCAGCAGCTTACGAGCGGGCCCCTCCTACGAGCAGTACTTC. Its translation is CASSLRAGPSYEQYF.

The rearrangement uses TRBV29-1 and TRBJ2-6; possibly TRBD1 for D (5 bases). In germline, CDR1 is SQVTM, CDR2 ANQGSEA. Trimming pared 5 bases from V and 0 bases from J, leaving 14 bases between. This CDR3 is built from 16 residues. CDR3 amino acids: CSVLTDINSGANVLTF. The DNA for the CDR3 is TGCAGCGTTTTGACGGACATTAACTCTGGGGCCAACGTCCTGACTTTC.

The J gene is TRBJ1-3, the V gene TRBV6-6; TRBD1 aligns across 8 bases. V shed 6 bases and J 2 bases; nucleotides not matched to a gene: 6. The CDR3 is made up of 15 amino acids. The V gene's germline CDR1 is MNHNY and CDR2 SVGAGI (reference sequence). The CDR3 sequence: CASRPTGGTGNTIYF. The CDR3 DNA reads TGTGCCAGCAGACCCACAGGGGGGACTGGAAACACCATATATTTT.

The chain joins TRBV5-5 to TRBJ2-7; TRBD2 aligns across 7 bases. The germline V gene has CDR1 SGHKS and CDR2 YYEKEE (reference sequence). This CDR3 contains 13 residues. The trim removed 4 bases at V and 9 bases at J, leaving 10 bases unmatched. CDR3: CASSPGLPFGQYF. DNA of the CDR3: TGTGCCAGCAGCCCGGGACTACCGTTCGGGCAGTACTTC.

Only one count was recorded for this clone. The chain uses TRBV7-9 and TRBJ1-1; D not certain. V dropped 2 bases and J dropped 8 bases, with 6 bases sitting between them. The CDR3 consists of 11 residues. The germline CDR1 and CDR2 sequences are SEHNR and FQNEAQ (reference sequence). The CDR3 here is CASSLSQEAFF. The CDR3 nucleotides are TGTGCCAGCAGCTTATCGCAGGAAGCTTTCTTT. Together with reference TRBV7-9 and TRBJ1-1, the CDR3 gives the full variable domain: DTGVSQNPRHKITKRGQNVTFRCDPISEHNRLYWYRQTLGQGPEFLTYFQNEAQLEKSRLLSDRFSAERPKGSFSTLEIQRTEQGDSAMYLCASSLSQEAFFGQGTRLTVV.

The CDR3 protein is CASSPGTGRGNTIYF. CDR3 in DNA: TGTGCCAGCTCACCGGGGACAGGAAGGGGAAACACCATATATTTT. The V and J genes are TRBV18 and TRBJ1-3; the match to TRBD1 covers 8 bases. Losses at the gene ends were 3 bases for V and 4 bases for J; bases not matched to a gene: 5. The CDR3 contains 15 residues. Germline V lookup: CDR1 KGHSH, CDR2 LQKENI. Full variable domain (missing parts from reference TRBV18 and TRBJ1-3): NAGVMQNPRHLVRRRGQEARLRCSPMKGHSHVYWYRQLPEEGLKFMVYLQKENIIDESGMPKERFSAEFPKEGPSILRIQQVVRGDSAAYFCASSPGTGRGNTIYFGEGSWLTVV.

The rearrangement joins TRBV19 to TRBJ1-5, with 7 positions matching TRBD1. Germline V gene sequence: CDR1 LNHDA, CDR2 SQIVND (reference sequence). CDR3 length equals 16 residues. With 2 bases clipped from V and 4 bases from J, the junction kept 8 bases outside the gene matches. The CDR3 here is CASSIIEGRGNQPQHF. In DNA, the CDR3 is TGTGCCAGTAGTATAATAGAAGGCAGGGGGAATCAGCCCCAGCATTTT.

V and J are TRBV5-4 and TRBJ2-7, with D maybe TRBD1 (6 bases). V shed 3 bases and J shed 2 bases, with 15 bases lying between them. Germline V gene sequence: CDR1 SGHNT, CDR2 YYREEE (reference sequence). This CDR3 contains 15 residues. CDR3 in DNA: TGTGCCAGCAGCTCGTCCAGGGGAGCAGCCTACGAGCAGTACTTC. Encoded protein: CASSSSRGAAYEQYF. Full variable domain (missing parts from reference TRBV5-4 and TRBJ2-7): ETGVTQSPTHLIKTRGQQVTLRCSSQSGHNTVSWYQQALGQGPQFIFQYYREEENGRGNFPPRFSGLQFPNYSSELNVNALELDDSALYLCASSSSRGAAYEQYFGPGTRLTVT.

This clone appeared once. The V call is TRBV11-2, the J call TRBJ2-1, with D possibly being TRBD1 (5 bases). This CDR3 contains 13 residues. Germline CDR1 reads SGHAT; CDR2 reads FQNNGV. The V gene lost 5 bases and the J gene lost 8 bases, with 13 bases spanning the gap. CDR3 DNA: TGTGCCAGCAGCCAAAGACAGTTTTATGAGCAGTTCTTC. Encoded protein: CASSQRQFYEQFF. Based on the CDR3 plus reference TRBV11-2 and TRBJ2-1, the full variable domain is EAGVAQSPRYKIIEKRQSVAFWCNPISGHATLYWYQQILGQGPKLLIQFQNNGVVDDSQLPKDRFSAERLKGVDSTLKIQPAKLEDSAVYLCASSQRQFYEQFFGPGTRLTVL.

In this sample, this clone turned up once. The V and J genes are TRBV5-1 and TRBJ2-3; 7 bases are shared with TRBD2. Trimming took 4 bases from V and 4 from J; bases not matched to a gene: 12. Per the germline V gene, CDR1 is SGHRS and CDR2 is YFSETQ. The CDR3 has 16 amino acids. In nucleotides, the CDR3 is TGCGCCAGCAGCCGCTTTGGGGGGGAGGGGCCAGATACGCAGTATTTT. The encoded protein is CASSRFGGEGPDTQYF.

The V and J genes are TRBV29-1 and TRBJ2-3, with 11 bases that match TRBD2. Germline loops: CDR1 SQVTM, CDR2 ANQGSEA. V lost 8 bases, J lost 4 bases, and 5 bases stayed unmatched. The CDR3 has 13 residues. Written as DNA, the CDR3 is TGCAGCAAGCTAGCGGGAGGTGCAGATACGCAGTATTTT. Residues: CSKLAGGADTQYF.

This clone was detected only a few times. The chain is built from TRBV11-3 and TRBJ1-3, with D perhaps matching TRBD1 (5 bases). CDR3 size: 15 residues. CDR1 SGHNT and CDR2 YENEEA come from the germline V gene. V gave up 5 bases and J gave up 0 bases, with 11 bases separating them. In DNA, the CDR3 is TGTGCCAGCAGCCGCGACAGATCCTCTGGAAACACCATATATTTT. This encodes CASSRDRSSGNTIYF.